These 10 T cell receptor beta chains share one sample of origin, sequenced in a study of blood T cell repertoires in COVID-19. Assay: immunoSEQ multiplex PCR; the TCRdb copy retains only in-frame clones and omits some. The data contain tens of thousands of clones, more than 70% of them seen just once; the ten biggest clones take up approximately 4.8%. The sequenced sample was peripheral blood. The receptors stem from a human donor in a cohort sampled during active COVID-19.

This rearrangement joins TRBV5-4 to TRBJ1-6; no clear D. V dropped 1 base and J dropped 6 bases, with 8 bases sitting between them. CDR3 length: 14 amino acids. Germline V gene lookup returns CDR1 SGHNT and CDR2 YYREEE (reference sequence). This CDR3 reads CASSLSVRNSPLHF. The CDR3 bases are TGTGCCAGCAGCTTGTCAGTTCGTAATTCACCCCTCCACTTT.

In this sample, this clone turned up once. This chain joins TRBV11-2 and TRBJ2-4, with D possibly matching TRBD2 (6 bases). V dropped 5 bases and J dropped 0 bases, with 14 bases sitting between them. There are 16 residues in the CDR3. Germline V gives CDR1 SGHAT, CDR2 FQNNGV. The CDR3 region is CASSNGGSIAKNIQYF. CDR3 DNA sequence: TGTGCCAGCAGCAACGGGGGATCTATAGCCAAAAACATTCAGTACTTC.

This chain links TRBV5-6 with TRBJ2-7; 7 nucleotides line up with TRBD1. The CDR3 consists of 14 residues. Germline-derived CDR1 and CDR2 are SGHDT and YYEEEE. V lost 5 bases and J lost 3; bases outside the gene matches: 8. CDR3 protein: CASRKGQSSYEQYF. CDR3 nucleotides: TGTGCCAGCAGGAAGGGACAGTCAAGCTACGAGCAGTACTTC.

This sequence joins TRBV19 and TRBJ1-2; the D is unclear. V was cut by 4 bases and J by 8 bases, with 8 bases left in between. Germline CDR1 reads LNHDA; CDR2 reads SQIVND (reference sequence). The CDR3 is 11 residues long. The CDR3 loop is CASSNYIGYTF. The CDR3 nucleotides are TGTGCCAGTAGTAATTATATAGGCTACACCTTC.

The chain has TRBV27 and TRBJ2-2; 7 bases match TRBD2. Germline V lookup: CDR1 MNHEY, CDR2 SMNVEV (reference sequence). V gave up 7 bases and J gave up 4 bases; unmatched junction bases: 9. The CDR3 runs 15 residues. The CDR3 here is CASTNGAGVTGELFF. CDR3 DNA: TGTGCCAGCACCAATGGGGCGGGAGTCACCGGGGAGCTGTTTTTT.

The chain links TRBV28 to TRBJ1-6; no definite D call. The CDR3 totals 14 residues. Trimming removed 8 bases from V and 10 bases from J, with 18 bases in between. Germline CDR1 MDHEN, CDR2 SYDVKM. As DNA, the CDR3 is TGTGCCAGCGCGGGTGAAGGCCTTGGATCACCCCTCCACTTT. This translates into CASAGEGLGSPLHF.

The CDR3 nucleotides are TGTGCCAGCAGTTACGGTAGCGGGACTTCCTACGAGCAGTACTTC. Amino acid sequence: CASSYGSGTSYEQYF. V gene TRBV6-6 combines with J gene TRBJ2-7; 8 nucleotides align to TRBD2. This CDR3 comprises 15 residues. The germline CDR1 and CDR2 sequences are MNHNY and SVGAGI (reference sequence). The J segment lost 1 base and the V segment lost 2 bases, leaving 4 bases of the junction unmatched.

This chain joins TRBV6-5 and TRBJ1-6; D might be TRBD1 (5 bases). The germline V and J ends were trimmed by 8 bases and 5 bases, with 10 bases remaining between them. The CDR3 length is 13 residues. Germline-derived CDR1 and CDR2 are MNHEY and SVGAGI. This CDR3 reads CASYGGNNSPLHF. The CDR3 region has the DNA TGTGCCAGCTATGGGGGGAATAATTCACCCCTCCACTTT.

The CDR3 reads CAISESPGETQYF. The DNA of the CDR3 is TGTGCCATCAGTGAGTCTCCAGGGGAGACCCAGTACTTC. The rearrangement joins TRBV10-3 to TRBJ2-5; D may be TRBD1 (5 bases). The germline V and J ends were trimmed by 0 bases and 5 bases, with 7 bases remaining between them. Germline V gene sequence: CDR1 ENHRY, CDR2 SYGVKD. The CDR3 is 13 residues long.

This sequence joins TRBV3-1 (or the pseudogene TRBV3-2) and TRBJ1-5; tentatively, D is TRBD1 (5 bases). V lost 6 bases, J lost 4 bases, and 7 bases lay in between. This CDR3 region has 12 residues. From germline, CDR1 is LGHDT and CDR2 YNNKEL (reference sequence). DNA of the CDR3: TGTGCCAGCAGTTACAGGAATCAGCCCCAGCATTTT. This gives the protein CASSYRNQPQHF.